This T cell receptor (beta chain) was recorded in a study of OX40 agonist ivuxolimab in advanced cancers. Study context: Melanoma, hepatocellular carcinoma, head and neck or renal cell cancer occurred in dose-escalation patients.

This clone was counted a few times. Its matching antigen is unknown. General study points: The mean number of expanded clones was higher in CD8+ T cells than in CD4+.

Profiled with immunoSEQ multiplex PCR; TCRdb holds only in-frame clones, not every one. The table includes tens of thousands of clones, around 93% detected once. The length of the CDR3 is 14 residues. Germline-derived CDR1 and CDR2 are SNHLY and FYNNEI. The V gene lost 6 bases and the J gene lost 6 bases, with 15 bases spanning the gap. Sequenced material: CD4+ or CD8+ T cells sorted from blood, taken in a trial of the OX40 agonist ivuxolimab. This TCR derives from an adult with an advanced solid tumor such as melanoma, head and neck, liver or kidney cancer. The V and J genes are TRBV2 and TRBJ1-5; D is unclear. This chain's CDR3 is CASSDTSGFQPQHF. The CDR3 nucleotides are TGTGCCAGCAGCGACACCTCCGGGTTTCAGCCCCAGCATTTT. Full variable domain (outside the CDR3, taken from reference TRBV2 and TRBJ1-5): EPEVTQTPSHQVTQMGQEVILRCVPISNHLYFYWYRQILGQKVEFLVSFYNNEISEKSEIFDDQFSVERPDGSNFTLKIRSTKLEDSAMYFCASSDTSGFQPQHFGDGTRLSIL.